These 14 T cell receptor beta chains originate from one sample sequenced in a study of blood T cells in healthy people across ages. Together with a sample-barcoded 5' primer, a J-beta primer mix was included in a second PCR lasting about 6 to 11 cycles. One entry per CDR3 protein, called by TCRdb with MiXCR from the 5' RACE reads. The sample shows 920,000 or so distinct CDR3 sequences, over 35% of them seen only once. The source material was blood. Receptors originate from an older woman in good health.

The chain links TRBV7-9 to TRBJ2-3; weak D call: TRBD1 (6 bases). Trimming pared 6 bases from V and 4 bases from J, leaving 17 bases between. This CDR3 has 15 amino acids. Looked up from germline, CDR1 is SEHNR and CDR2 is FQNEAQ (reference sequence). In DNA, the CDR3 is TGTGCCAGCAGGAAAGATGGGGGCATTTCAGATACGCAGTATTTT. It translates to CASRKDGGISDTQYF.

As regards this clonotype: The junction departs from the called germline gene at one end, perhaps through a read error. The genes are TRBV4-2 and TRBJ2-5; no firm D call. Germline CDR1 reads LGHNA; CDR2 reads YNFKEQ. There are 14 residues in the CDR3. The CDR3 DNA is TGTGCCAGCAGCCACAGCCGTAATGTGGACGAGCAGAACTTC. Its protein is CASSHSRNVDEQNF.

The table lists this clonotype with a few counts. The CDR3: CSANLGARGSQWEQYF. As DNA, the CDR3 is TGCAGTGCTAACCTTGGGGCCAGGGGGTCGCAATGGGAGCAGTACTTC. V gene TRBV20-1 combines with J gene TRBJ2-7, with TRBD1 identical over 7 bases. J gave up 7 bases and V 4 bases, and 19 bases lay outside the gene matches. The CDR3 spans 16 residues. Germline V gives CDR1 DFQATT, CDR2 SNEGSKA (reference sequence).

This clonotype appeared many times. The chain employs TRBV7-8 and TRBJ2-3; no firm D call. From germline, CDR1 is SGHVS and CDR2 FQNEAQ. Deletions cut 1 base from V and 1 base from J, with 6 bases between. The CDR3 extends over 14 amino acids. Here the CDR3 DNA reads TGTGCCAGCAGCTTAGTGGCCCGCACAGATACGCAGTATTTT. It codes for CASSLVARTDTQYF.

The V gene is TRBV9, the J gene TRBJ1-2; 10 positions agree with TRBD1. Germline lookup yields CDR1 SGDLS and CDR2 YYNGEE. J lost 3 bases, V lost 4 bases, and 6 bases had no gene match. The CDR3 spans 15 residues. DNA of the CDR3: TGTGCCAGCAGCCCGACGACAGGGGGCCACTATGGCTACACCTTC. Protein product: CASSPTTGGHYGYTF. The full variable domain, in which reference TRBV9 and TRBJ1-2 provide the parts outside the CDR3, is DSGVTQTPKHLITATGQRVTLRCSPRSGDLSVYWYQQSLDQGLQFLIQYYNGEERAKGNILERFSAQQFPDLHSELNLSSLELGDSALYFCASSPTTGGHYGYTFGSGTRLTVV.

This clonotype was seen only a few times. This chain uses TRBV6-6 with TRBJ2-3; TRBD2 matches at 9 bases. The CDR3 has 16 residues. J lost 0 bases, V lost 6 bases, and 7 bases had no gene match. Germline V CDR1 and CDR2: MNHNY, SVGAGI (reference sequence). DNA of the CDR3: TGTGCCAGCAGCCAACCTAGCGGGGCTAGCACAGATACGCAGTATTTT. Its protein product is CASSQPSGASTDTQYF.

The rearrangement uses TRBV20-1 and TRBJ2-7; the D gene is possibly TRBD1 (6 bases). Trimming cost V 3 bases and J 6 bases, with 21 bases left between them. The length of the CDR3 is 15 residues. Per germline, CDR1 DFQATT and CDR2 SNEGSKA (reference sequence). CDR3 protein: CSARSRGPGGFEQYF. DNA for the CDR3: TGCAGTGCTAGGAGCCGAGGTCCTGGGGGCTTCGAGCAGTACTTC.

The chain's CDR3 is CASRGTSKGTDTQYF. Written as DNA, the CDR3 is TGTGCCAGCAGGGGGACTAGTAAAGGCACAGATACGCAGTATTTT. The chain carries TRBV3-1 and TRBJ2-3, with 8 bases identical to TRBD2. Germline V gene lookup returns CDR1 LGHDT and CDR2 YNNKEL (reference sequence). V shed 6 bases and J 1 base; nucleotides not matched to a gene: 6. The CDR3 runs to 15 residues.

The CDR3 DNA follows: TGCAGCGTTTCCCAAGGTGAAAAACTGTTTTTT. Translated, it gives CSVSQGEKLFF. The J gene is TRBJ1-4, the V gene TRBV29-1, with D unresolved. CDR3 size: 11 residues. The V end lost 5 bases, the J end lost 7 bases, and 8 bases lay between the germline ends. CDR1 is SQVTM, CDR2 ANQGSEA, per germline.

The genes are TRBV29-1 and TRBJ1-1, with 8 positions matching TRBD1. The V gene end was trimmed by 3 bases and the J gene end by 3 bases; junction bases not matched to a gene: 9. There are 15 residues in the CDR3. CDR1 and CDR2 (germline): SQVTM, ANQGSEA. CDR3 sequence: CSVDRGRGPDTEAFF. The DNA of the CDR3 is TGCAGCGTTGACAGGGGCAGGGGGCCGGACACTGAAGCTTTCTTT. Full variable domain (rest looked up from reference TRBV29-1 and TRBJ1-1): SAVISQKPSRDICQRGTSLTIQCQVDSQVTMMFWYRQQPGQSLTLIATANQGSEATYESGFVIDKFPISRPNLTFSTLTVSNMSPEDSSIYLCSVDRGRGPDTEAFFGQGTRLTVV.

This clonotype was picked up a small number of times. The CDR3 spells CSAESAAYEQYF. CDR3 DNA sequence: TGCAGCGCCGAGTCCGCCGCCTACGAGCAGTACTTC. This chain connects TRBV29-1 to TRBJ2-7, with D hard to call. V gave up 7 bases and J gave up 2 bases, with 12 bases separating them. The V gene's germline CDR1 is SQVTM and CDR2 ANQGSEA. The CDR3 is 12 amino acids.

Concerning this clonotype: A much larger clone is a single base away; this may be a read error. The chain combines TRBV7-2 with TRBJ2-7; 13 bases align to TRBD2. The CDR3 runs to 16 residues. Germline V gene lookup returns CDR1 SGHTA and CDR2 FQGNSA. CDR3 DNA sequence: TGTGTCAGCAGCCGGACTAGCGGGAGATTGCGCTACGAGCAGTACTTC. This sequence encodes CVSSRTSGRLRYEQYF.

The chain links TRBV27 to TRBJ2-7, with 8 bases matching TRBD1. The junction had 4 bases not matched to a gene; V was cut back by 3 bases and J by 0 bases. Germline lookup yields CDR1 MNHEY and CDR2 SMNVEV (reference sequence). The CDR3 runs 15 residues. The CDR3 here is CASSFNRGYSYEQYF. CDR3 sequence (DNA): TGTGCCAGCAGTTTTAACAGGGGGTACTCCTACGAGCAGTACTTC.

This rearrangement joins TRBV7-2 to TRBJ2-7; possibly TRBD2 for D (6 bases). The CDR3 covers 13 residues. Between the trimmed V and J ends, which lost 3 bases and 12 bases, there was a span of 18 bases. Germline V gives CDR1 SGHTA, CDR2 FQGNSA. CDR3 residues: CASSLGTFETRYF. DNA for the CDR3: TGTGCCAGCAGCTTGGGGACTTTCGAGACCCGGTACTTC.